Detailed here is one TCR beta chain. This CDR3 region has 12 residues. Trimming pared 4 bases from V and 8 bases from J, leaving 11 bases between. Germline V gene data show CDR1 as SGHAT and CDR2 as FQNNGV. TCRdb keeps only in-frame clones here, not all; method: immunoSEQ multiplex PCR. Here the sample spans fewer than 650,000 clones, over 60% being singletons. These data originate in a study of shared clonotypes between healthy human individuals. The receptor was isolated from a woman aged 40 to 50 in good health. Some clones in this sample may be carry-over from other donors' samples. The source material was PBMCs. The chain uses TRBV11-2 and TRBJ1-2; tentative D call: TRBD1 (5 bases). This chain's CDR3 is CASSSQGSGYTF. In nucleotides, the CDR3 is TGTGCCAGCAGCTCCCAGGGTTCGGGCTACACCTTC.